Listed below are T cell receptor beta chains from one sample, sequenced in a study of T cell repertoires in ileal Crohn's disease. Generated by immunoSEQ multiplex PCR, the TCRdb table keeps only in-frame clones and is missing some. The repertoire holds about 16,000 clones, around 90% seen once, with about 6% in the top ten. Source material: ileal tissue. The receptors come from an adult with Crohn's disease. Each CDR3 is given without its conserved first and last residue. The D gene is left open where the match is weak.

TRBJ2-1 TRBV18 TRBD2 ASSPLPAGGTYNEQF
TRBJ2-7 TRBV9 TRBD2 ASSMTSGSYEQY
TRBJ2-5 TRBV18 TRBD1 ASSSKSGGMKTQY
TRBJ1-2 TRBV27 - ASSLSGGRNYGYT
TRBJ1-2 TRBV30 TRBD1 AWTRTGLDT
TRBJ1-3 TRBV2 - ASSEGASGNTIY
TRBJ2-5 TRBV9 - ASSAGGVRQETQY
TRBJ1-5 TRBV19 - ASSKGGGRDNQPQH
TRBJ2-7 TRBV19 TRBD1 ASSIEGTGLYEQY
TRBJ2-7 TRBV5-1 - ASSAHNEQY
TRBJ2-5 TRBV10-2 TRBD2 ASSSSGRRGGTQY
TRBJ2-7 TRBV5-8 TRBD1 ASSSAGQGQGEQY
TRBJ2-2 TRBV15 TRBD1 ATSRAPGTGKAGELF
TRBJ2-1 TRBV13 TRBD2 ASSSTRLATEQF
TRBJ2-3 TRBV28 - ASSLRGGTQY
TRBJ1-2 TRBV15 - ATSRRQAAPNYGYT
TRBJ1-1 TRBV11-2 - ASSFGGGPTEAF
TRBJ2-2 TRBV7-9 - ASSLSTGPKGTGELF
TRBJ1-2 TRBV5-1 - ASSLGSAGTNYGYT
TRBJ2-4 TRBV29-1 - SVSDTVLY
TRBJ2-3 TRBV2 - ASLQGGDTQY
TRBJ2-5 TRBV15 - ATSRDRGNDGSQETQY
TRBJ2-1 TRBV5-1 TRBD1 ASSDRVAGGLYNEQF
TRBJ1-1 TRBV7-9 - ASSWGGTEAF
TRBJ1-1 TRBV14 TRBD1 ASSQPLPGQGASTEAF
TRBJ2-5 TRBV28 TRBD2 ASSLLREGWTQY
TRBJ2-1 TRBV9 - ASSTSWNEQF
TRBJ2-7 TRBV11-2 - ASSLANYEQY
TRBJ1-1 TRBV7-9 TRBD1 ASSPGTGGATEAF
TRBJ2-2 TRBV5-1 TRBD1 ASSTGQGTGELF
TRBJ2-1 TRBV6-4 TRBD2 ASSRGLAADNEQF
TRBJ2-7 TRBV6-5 - ASSYGAVEI
TRBJ1-2 TRBV30 - ALQLIANYGYT
TRBJ2-7 TRBV7-7 TRBD1 ASSNTGTVLY
TRBJ1-5 TRBV29-1 TRBD1 SVREQGNQPQH
TRBJ1-5 TRBV6-1 TRBD1 ASQQLGQGNQPQH
TRBJ2-7 TRBV19 TRBD2 ASSWGEGRYEQY
TRBJ1-1 TRBV6-6 - ASSPIRTEAF
TRBJ2-7 TRBV7-9 - ASSSTVSYEQY
TRBJ2-7 TRBV4-1 TRBD1 ASSPRTSTGTGPSYEQY
TRBJ1-2 TRBV6-5 - ASSYVLADYGYT
TRBJ2-5 TRBV5-8 - ASSLERGSGTQY
TRBJ2-6 TRBV25-1 - ASSDEGTGANVLT
TRBJ2-7 TRBV27 - ASRGGFYEQY
TRBJ2-7 TRBV7-9 - ASSFPGVSYEQY
TRBJ2-1 TRBV19 TRBD2 ASSLAEYNEQF
TRBJ2-3 TRBV9 - ASSPSPDTQY
TRBJ2-1 TRBV29-1 - SVEDHFVGGPQNEQF
TRBJ1-1 TRBV19 - ASRHMNTEAF